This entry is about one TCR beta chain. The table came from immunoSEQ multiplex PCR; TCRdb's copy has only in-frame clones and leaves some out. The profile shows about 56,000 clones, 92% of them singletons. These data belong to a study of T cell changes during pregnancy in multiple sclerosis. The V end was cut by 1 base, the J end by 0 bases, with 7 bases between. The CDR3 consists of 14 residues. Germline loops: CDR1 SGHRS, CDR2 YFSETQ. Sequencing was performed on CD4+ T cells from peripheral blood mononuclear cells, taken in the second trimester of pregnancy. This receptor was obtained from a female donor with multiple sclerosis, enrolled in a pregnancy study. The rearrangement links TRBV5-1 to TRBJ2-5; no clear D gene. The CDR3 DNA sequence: TGCGCCAGCAGCTTGAGAGTCAACCAAGAGACCCAGTACTTC. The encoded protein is CASSLRVNQETQYF.